This T cell receptor (beta chain) was recovered during a study of control samples from healthy donors and cancer patients. Produced via immunoSEQ multiplex PCR; TCRdb's table is partial and in-frame only. This table holds 40,000 to 50,000 clones, about three quarters found once. Germline V gene data show CDR1 as LGHDT and CDR2 as YNNKEL (reference sequence). Between the trimmed V and J ends, which lost 3 bases and 6 bases, there was a span of 14 bases. This CDR3 has 15 amino acids. The source is a male donor with melanoma. V gene TRBV3-1 (or the pseudogene TRBV3-2) combines with J gene TRBJ2-2; D tentatively reads TRBD1 or TRBD2 (6 bases each). The sequenced sample consisted of formalin-fixed, paraffin-embedded tissue. The CDR3 DNA reads TGTGCCAGCAGCCATCAAGGAAGGGGGGCCGGGGAGCTGTTTTTT. It codes for CASSHQGRGAGELFF.